This T cell receptor beta chain appears in the sequencing data of a study of T cell responses to AZD1222 COVID-19 vaccine. General study findings and limits: Most donors were white British, females outnumbered males, and clonal diversity was possibly underestimated. Reportedly, close to half of spike-specific TCRs are directed against unmutated variant regions. Following two doses of AZD1222, Spike-specific TCR breadth and depth rose. Just a handful of people given AZD1222 tested seropositive at baseline.

Concerning this clone: Its matching antigen is unknown.

In germline, CDR1 is ENHRY, CDR2 SYGVKD. Trimming removed 1 base from V and 1 base from J, with 10 bases in between. This CDR3 comprises 15 residues. Generated by immunoSEQ multiplex PCR, the TCRdb table keeps only in-frame clones and is missing some. The sample records roughly 200,000 clones, roughly nine tenths being singletons. The source of this sequence is an adult who received the AZD1222 COVID-19 vaccine. The chain is built from TRBV10-3 and TRBJ1-1, with no clear D. Sequenced material: peripheral blood, taken 28 days after the second AZD1222 dose. The CDR3 here is CAISELGRKNTEAFF. The DNA for the CDR3 is TGTGCCATCAGTGAGTTGGGCAGGAAGAACACTGAAGCTTTCTTT.